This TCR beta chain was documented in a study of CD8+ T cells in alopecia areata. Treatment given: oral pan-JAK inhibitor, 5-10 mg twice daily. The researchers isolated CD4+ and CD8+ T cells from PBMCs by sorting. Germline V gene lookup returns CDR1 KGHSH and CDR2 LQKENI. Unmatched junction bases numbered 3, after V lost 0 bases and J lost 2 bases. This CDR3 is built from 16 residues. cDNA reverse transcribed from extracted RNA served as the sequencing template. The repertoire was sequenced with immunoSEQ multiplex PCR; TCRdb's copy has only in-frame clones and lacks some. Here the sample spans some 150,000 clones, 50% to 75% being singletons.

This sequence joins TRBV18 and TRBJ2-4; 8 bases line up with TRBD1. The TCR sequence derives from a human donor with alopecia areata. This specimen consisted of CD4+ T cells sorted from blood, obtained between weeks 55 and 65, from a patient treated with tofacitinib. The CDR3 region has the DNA TGTGCCAGCTCACCACCGCAGGGGGCGCCCAAAAACATTCAGTACTTC. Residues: CASSPPQGAPKNIQYF.